The sequence of this T cell receptor (beta chain) was determined in a study of blood T cell repertoires in COVID-19. J was trimmed by 3 bases and V by 5 bases; bases with no gene match: 4. The CDR3 extends over 14 amino acids. CDR1 and CDR2 from the germline V gene are SNHLY and FYNNEI. Cohort 3 recovered donors had two negative PCRs, clearance, or symptom resolution. Clones were sequenced by immunoSEQ multiplex PCR, and TCRdb holds only the in-frame ones, with some missing. The sample gives about 250,000 clones, about 87% of which show up once; 1.5% to 2% is in the top ten. This clonotype was obtained from a woman in her fifties or sixties who had recovered from COVID-19. The rearrangement uses TRBV2 and TRBJ1-2, with 9 bases aligning to TRBD1. Sequenced input: PBMCs or T cells enriched from blood (not recorded which). The CDR3 region is CASSLQGADYGYTF. As DNA, the CDR3 is TGTGCCAGCAGTTTACAGGGGGCGGACTATGGCTACACCTTC.